Below are 20 T cell receptor beta chains sequenced from a single sample in a study of cytomegalovirus exposure and HLA in healthy donors. The PCR was carried out with 60 Vbeta primers and 13 Jbeta primers. The table came from immunoSEQ multiplex PCR; TCRdb's copy has only in-frame clones and leaves some out. This table has 50,000 to 70,000 clones, more than 75% appearing once. Source material: PBMCs. The source of these receptors is a male donor in good health and CMV-seronegative.

V usage is TRBV9 and J usage is TRBJ1-1; 7 bases are shared with TRBD1. The CDR3 has 15 amino acids. Unmatched junction bases numbered 7, after V lost 2 bases and J lost 3 bases. Germline V lookup: CDR1 SGDLS, CDR2 YYNGEE. The DNA for the CDR3 is TGTGCCAGCAGCGTTAAGGGGGCATTGGACACTGAAGCTTTCTTT. The encoded protein is CASSVKGALDTEAFF.

This clone turned up a few times. This chain uses TRBV4-3 with TRBJ1-5; 7 nucleotides agree with TRBD1. Germline CDR1 is LGHNA and CDR2 is YSLEER. V lost 4 bases and J lost 4; bases outside the gene matches: 7. CDR3 length: 15 amino acids. CDR3 protein: CASSPGTVGNQPQHF. The CDR3 coding sequence is TGCGCCAGCAGCCCTGGGACAGTCGGGAATCAGCCCCAGCATTTT.

The J gene is TRBJ1-2, the V gene TRBV7-2; 9 bases map to TRBD1. Germline CDR1 reads SGHTA; CDR2 reads FQGNSA. Trimming removed 5 bases from V and 8 bases from J; junction bases left unmatched: 15. The CDR3 covers 16 residues. The CDR3 loop is CASSGDHRGRVEGYTF. The CDR3 nucleotides are TGTGCCAGCAGCGGGGATCACAGGGGGCGCGTCGAGGGCTACACCTTC.

The J gene is TRBJ2-7, the V gene TRBV6-6; 8 bases map to TRBD1. Unmatched junction bases numbered 15, after V lost 5 bases and J lost 6 bases. The CDR3 runs to 16 residues. Germline CDR1 is MNHNY and CDR2 is SVGAGI (reference sequence). CDR3 in DNA: TGTGCCAGCAGTCCCCCGACAGGGGAATTAGCAGGCGAGCAGTACTTC. It is translated as CASSPPTGELAGEQYF.

This clone turned up a few times. The V and J genes are TRBV27 and TRBJ2-1; D is perhaps TRBD1 (5 bases). Germline V gene lookup returns CDR1 MNHEY and CDR2 SMNVEV (reference sequence). Trimming removed 4 bases from V and 4 bases from J, with 14 bases in between. This CDR3 is built from 15 residues. CDR3 in amino acids: CASSSPTQGYNEQFF. The DNA of the CDR3 is TGTGCCAGCAGTTCACCCACCCAGGGTTACAATGAGCAGTTCTTC.

This clone was detected only a few times. In DNA, the CDR3 is TGTGCCAGCAGTGAACAACTCACAGATACGCAGTATTTT. This sequence encodes CASSEQLTDTQYF. The rearrangement joins TRBV2 to TRBJ2-3, with D unclear. Trimming removed 2 bases from V and 2 bases from J, with 5 bases in between. Germline V gene sequence: CDR1 SNHLY, CDR2 FYNNEI. CDR3 length: 13 amino acids.

The chain employs TRBV30 and TRBJ1-2; D is unresolved. Trimming took off 0 bases at V and 2 bases at J, with 4 bases between the two ends. CDR1 and CDR2 from the germline V gene are GTSNPN and SVGIG (reference sequence). The CDR3 covers 12 residues. CDR3 residues: CAWSVINYGYTF. The DNA of the CDR3 is TGTGCCTGGAGTGTAATAAACTATGGCTACACCTTC.

This chain links TRBV7-9 with TRBJ2-7; D remains unclear. The CDR3 length is 13 residues. The germline V and J ends were trimmed by 1 base and 5 bases, with 9 bases remaining between them. Germline CDR1 reads SEHNR; CDR2 reads FQNEAQ (reference sequence). The CDR3 region is CASSLGQVNEQYF. CDR3 nucleotide sequence: TGTGCCAGCAGCTTAGGGCAGGTCAACGAGCAGTACTTC.

The gene calls are TRBV4-3 and TRBJ2-4; possibly TRBD2 for D (5 bases). Per germline, CDR1 LGHNA and CDR2 YSLEER. V was cut by 3 bases and J by 3 bases, with 15 bases left in between. This CDR3 has 16 residues. CDR3 in DNA: TGCGCCAGCAGCCAGTCCGCGGGCGTCGGCAAAAACATTCAGTACTTC. It codes for CASSQSAGVGKNIQYF.

The V and J genes are TRBV5-6 and TRBJ1-1; 9 bases agree with TRBD1. CDR3 length: 13 amino acids. Per the germline V gene, CDR1 is SGHDT and CDR2 is YYEEEE. V shed 0 bases, J shed 10 bases, and the junction held 4 bases outside the gene matches. DNA for the CDR3: TGTGCCAGCAGCTTGGAGGCACAGGGGGCAGCTTTCTTT. It yields the protein CASSLEAQGAAFF.

The V gene is TRBV7-9, the J gene TRBJ2-5, with D perhaps TRBD1 (6 bases). The J call may be in error: the DNA end matches TRBJ2-7 better. This CDR3 region has 14 residues. The germline gives CDR1 SEHNR, CDR2 FQNEAQ (reference sequence). CDR3 sequence (DNA): TGTGCCAGCGTACCACAGGGTTTAATCCACGAGCAGTACTTC. Its protein is CASVPQGLIHEQYF.

This chain joins TRBV7-3 and TRBJ2-7; no firm D call. Germline CDR1 and CDR2: SGHTA and FQGTGA. This CDR3 is 13 amino acids long. Trimming left V 1 base short and J 5 bases short, with 9 bases between. The CDR3, as DNA: TGTGCCAGCAGCTTAAGGGTTCAGGACGAGCAGTACTTC. Translation gives CASSLRVQDEQYF.

This chain joins TRBV11-3 and TRBJ2-7, with 10 bases fitting TRBD2. Germline V gene sequence: CDR1 SGHNT, CDR2 YENEEA. With 8 bases clipped from V and 7 bases from J, the junction kept 8 bases outside the gene matches. This CDR3 is built from 13 residues. The CDR3 protein is CASSPGLAREQYF. CDR3 DNA sequence: TGTGCCAGCTCCCCGGGACTAGCGCGGGAGCAGTACTTC. The variable domain in full, with the rest retrieved from reference TRBV11-3 and TRBJ2-7, is EAGVVQSPRYKIIEKKQPVAFWCNPISGHNTLYWYLQNLGQGPELLIRYENEEAVDDSQLPKDRFSAERLKGVDSTLKIQPAELGDSAVYLCASSPGLAREQYFGPGTRLTVT.

The chain recombines TRBV15 with TRBJ2-1, with 8 bases fitting TRBD1. Germline V CDR1 and CDR2: LNHNV, YYDKDF (reference sequence). With V trimmed by 6 bases and J by 8 bases, 9 bases remained unmatched. The CDR3 is 14 residues long. The CDR3 region has the DNA TGTGCCACCAGGACTCGGACAGGGCTCGATGAGCAGTTCTTC. Its translation is CATRTRTGLDEQFF.

This chain links TRBV15 with TRBJ1-2, with 9 bases fitting TRBD1. The CDR3 is made up of 15 amino acids. The V gene's germline CDR1 is LNHNV and CDR2 YYDKDF (reference sequence). Trimming removed 0 bases from V and 6 bases from J; junction bases left unmatched: 5. This chain's CDR3 is CATSRDLWTGDGYTF. CDR3 bases: TGTGCCACCAGCAGAGATCTTTGGACAGGGGATGGCTACACCTTC.

The V gene is TRBV9, the J gene TRBJ1-1; D is ambiguous. This CDR3 has 15 residues. Trimming removed 0 bases at V and 0 bases at J, with 9 bases between. The germline gives CDR1 SGDLS, CDR2 YYNGEE. The CDR3 is CASSVVGRLNTEAFF. The CDR3, as DNA: TGTGCCAGCAGCGTAGTCGGCAGGTTGAACACTGAAGCTTTCTTT.

This clone was picked up one time. The J gene is TRBJ2-2, the V gene TRBV9; D is possibly TRBD2 (6 bases). The CDR3 length is 14 residues. The germline gives CDR1 SGDLS, CDR2 YYNGEE. The V gene lost 4 bases and the J gene lost 1 base, with 8 bases spanning the gap. Written as DNA, the CDR3 is TGTGCCAGCAGCCCCGGGGGGAACACCGGGGAGCTGTTTTTT. Its translation: CASSPGGNTGELFF.

This chain links TRBV30 with TRBJ1-4; D not resolved. V was pared by 2 bases and J by 0 bases, with 10 bases between. Looked up from germline, CDR1 is GTSNPN and CDR2 is SVGIG (reference sequence). The CDR3 is made up of 15 amino acids. The CDR3 bases are TGTGCCTGGAGTCCCCGGGGAGCAACTAATGAAAAACTGTTTTTT. Amino acid sequence: CAWSPRGATNEKLFF.

The rearrangement joins TRBV5-1 to TRBJ2-2, with TRBD2 as a possible D gene (6 bases). The CDR3 consists of 14 residues. The V end lost 4 bases, the J end lost 6 bases, and 13 bases lay between the germline ends. Per the germline V gene, CDR1 is SGHRS and CDR2 is YFSETQ. The CDR3 loop is CASSPAGGAGELFF. The DNA of the CDR3 is TGCGCCAGCAGCCCCGCCGGAGGGGCCGGGGAGCTGTTTTTT.

The count of this clone is one. This rearrangement joins TRBV6-1 to TRBJ2-7; 9 bases line up with TRBD2. CDR1 and CDR2 (germline): MNHNS, SASEGT. Trimming removed 5 bases from V and 1 base from J; junction bases left unmatched: 3. This CDR3 is 14 amino acids long. The CDR3 coding sequence is TGTGCCAGCAGTCTTAGCGGGGGTTCCTACGAGCAGTACTTC. It is translated as CASSLSGGSYEQYF.